The sequence of this TCR beta chain was determined in a study of graft-versus-host responses after intestinal transplantation. Study information: Uniformly, recipients were administered anti-thymocyte globulin induction with subsequent tacrolimus and steroids for about 3 years.

Note on this clone: Antigen unknown.

The protocol was immunoSEQ multiplex PCR, while the TCRdb copy is restricted to in-frame clones and leaves out a portion. The sample includes some 95,000 clones, over 75% of them seen just once. Study-wide results and caveats: Early after transplant, HvG declines were associated with peak levels of circulating GvH clones. GvH clones detected in recipient marrow included some appearing first in ileum or blood.

Sequenced material: unstimulated CD8+ T cells sorted from spleen or lymph node cells, taken before intestinal transplant. The TCR was taken from a human donor who received an intestinal transplant.

The CDR3 DNA reads TGTGCCAGTAGTCTCCCCAACTATGGCTACACCTTC. It codes for CASSLPNYGYTF. The gene calls are TRBV19 and TRBJ1-2; D not certain. Per the germline V gene, CDR1 is LNHDA and CDR2 is SQIVND (reference sequence). CDR3 length: 12 amino acids. V lost 5 bases, J lost 2 bases, and 6 bases lay in between.